This TCR beta chain was profiled in a study of T cell changes during pregnancy in multiple sclerosis. The protocol was immunoSEQ multiplex PCR, while the TCRdb copy is restricted to in-frame clones and leaves out a portion. The sample consists of tens of thousands of clones, approximately 90% of them appearing once. This clonotype was sampled from a female donor in good health, enrolled as a control in a pregnancy study. Sequencing was performed on peripheral blood, taken in the first trimester of pregnancy.

The CDR3 sequence is CASSLERLATQYF. The DNA for the CDR3 is TGTGCCAGCAGCTTAGAACGGCTAGCGACCCAGTACTTC. The chain has TRBV7-2 and TRBJ2-5, with D perhaps matching TRBD2 (5 bases). Per the germline V gene, CDR1 is SGHTA and CDR2 is FQGNSA. Trimming removed 1 base from V and 7 bases from J, with 10 bases in between. CDR3 length: 13 residues.